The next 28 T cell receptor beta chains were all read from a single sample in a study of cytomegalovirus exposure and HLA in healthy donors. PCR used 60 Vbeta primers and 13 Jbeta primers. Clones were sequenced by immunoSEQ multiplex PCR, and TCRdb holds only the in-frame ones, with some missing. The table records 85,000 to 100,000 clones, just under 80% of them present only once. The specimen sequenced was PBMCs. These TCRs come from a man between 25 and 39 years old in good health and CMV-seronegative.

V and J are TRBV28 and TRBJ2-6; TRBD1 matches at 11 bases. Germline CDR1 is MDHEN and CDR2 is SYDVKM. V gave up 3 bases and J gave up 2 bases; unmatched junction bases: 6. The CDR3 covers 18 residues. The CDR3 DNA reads TGTGCCAGCAGTTTTAGCGGACAGGGGGCTCCTGGGGCCAACGTCCTGACTTTC. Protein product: CASSFSGQGAPGANVLTF.

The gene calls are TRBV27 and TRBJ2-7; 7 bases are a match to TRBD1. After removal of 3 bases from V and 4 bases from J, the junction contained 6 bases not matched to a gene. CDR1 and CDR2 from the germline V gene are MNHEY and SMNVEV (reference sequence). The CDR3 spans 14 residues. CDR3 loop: CASSLSRQGYEQYF. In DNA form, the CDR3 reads TGTGCCAGCAGTTTGTCGCGACAGGGTTACGAGCAGTACTTC.

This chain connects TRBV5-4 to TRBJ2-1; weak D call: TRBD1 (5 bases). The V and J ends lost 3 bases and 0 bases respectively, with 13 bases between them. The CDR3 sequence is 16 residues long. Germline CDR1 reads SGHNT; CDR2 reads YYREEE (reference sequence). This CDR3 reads CASSWWIGDSYNEQFF. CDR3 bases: TGTGCCAGCAGCTGGTGGATAGGGGACTCCTACAATGAGCAGTTCTTC. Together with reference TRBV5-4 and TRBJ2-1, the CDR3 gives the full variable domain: ETGVTQSPTHLIKTRGQQVTLRCSSQSGHNTVSWYQQALGQGPQFIFQYYREEENGRGNFPPRFSGLQFPNYSSELNVNALELDDSALYLCASSWWIGDSYNEQFFGPGTRLTVL.

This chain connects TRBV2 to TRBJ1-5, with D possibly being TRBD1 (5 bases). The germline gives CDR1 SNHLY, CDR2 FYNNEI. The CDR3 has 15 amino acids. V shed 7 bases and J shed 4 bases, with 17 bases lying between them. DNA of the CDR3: TGTGCCAGCAACGGGTGGGGGGTGGAAAATCAGCCCCAGCATTTT. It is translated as CASNGWGVENQPQHF.

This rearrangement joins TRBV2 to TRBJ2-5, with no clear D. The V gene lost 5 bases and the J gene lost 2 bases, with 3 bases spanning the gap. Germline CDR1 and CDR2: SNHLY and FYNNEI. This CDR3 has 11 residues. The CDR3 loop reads CASSRQETQYF. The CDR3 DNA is TGTGCCAGCAGTCGGCAAGAGACCCAGTACTTC.

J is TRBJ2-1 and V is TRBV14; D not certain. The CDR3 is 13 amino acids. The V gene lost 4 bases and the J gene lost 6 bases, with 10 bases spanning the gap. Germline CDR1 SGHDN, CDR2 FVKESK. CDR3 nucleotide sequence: TGTGCCAGCAGCCCCAGATCAAGCAATGAGCAGTTCTTC. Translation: CASSPRSSNEQFF.

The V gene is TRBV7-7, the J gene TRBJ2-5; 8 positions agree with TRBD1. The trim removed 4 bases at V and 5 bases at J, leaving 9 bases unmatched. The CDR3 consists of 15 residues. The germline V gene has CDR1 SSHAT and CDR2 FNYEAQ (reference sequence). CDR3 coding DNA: TGTGCCAGCAGCTCCGCCCGGACAGGGTCCGAGACCCAGTACTTC. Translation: CASSSARTGSETQYF.

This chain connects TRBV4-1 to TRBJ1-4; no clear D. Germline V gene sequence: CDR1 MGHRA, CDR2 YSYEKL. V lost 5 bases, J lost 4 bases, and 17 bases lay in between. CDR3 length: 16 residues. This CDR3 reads CASSTTQTAFNEKLFF. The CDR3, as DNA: TGCGCCAGCAGCACTACCCAGACGGCCTTTAATGAAAAACTGTTTTTT.

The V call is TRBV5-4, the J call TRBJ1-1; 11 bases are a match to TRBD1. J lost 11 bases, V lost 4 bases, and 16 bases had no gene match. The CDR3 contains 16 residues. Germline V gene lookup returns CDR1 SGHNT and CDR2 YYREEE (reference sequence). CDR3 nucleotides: TGTGCCAGCAGCCCCGTAGGACAGGGGGCGCCGATCGCCGCTTTCTTT. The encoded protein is CASSPVGQGAPIAAFF. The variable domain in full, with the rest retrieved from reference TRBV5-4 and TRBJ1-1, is ETGVTQSPTHLIKTRGQQVTLRCSSQSGHNTVSWYQQALGQGPQFIFQYYREEENGRGNFPPRFSGLQFPNYSSELNVNALELDDSALYLCASSPVGQGAPIAAFFGQGTRLTVV.

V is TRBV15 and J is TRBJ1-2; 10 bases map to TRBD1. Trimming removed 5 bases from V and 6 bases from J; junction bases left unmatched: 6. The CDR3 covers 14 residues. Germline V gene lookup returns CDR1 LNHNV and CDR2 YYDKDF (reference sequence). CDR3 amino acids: CATSGTGQGNGYTF. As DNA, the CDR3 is TGTGCCACCAGCGGAACGGGACAGGGGAATGGCTACACCTTC.

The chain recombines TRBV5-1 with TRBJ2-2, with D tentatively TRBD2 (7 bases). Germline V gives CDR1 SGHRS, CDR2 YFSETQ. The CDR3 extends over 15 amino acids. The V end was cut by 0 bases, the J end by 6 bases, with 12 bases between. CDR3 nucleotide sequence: TGCGCCAGCAGCTTGGAGGGGGGGGCGCCCGGGGAGCTGTTTTTT. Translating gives CASSLEGGAPGELFF. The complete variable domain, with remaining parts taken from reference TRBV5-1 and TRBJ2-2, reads KAGVTQTPRYLIKTRGQQVTLSCSPISGHRSVSWYQQTPGQGLQFLFEYFSETQRNKGNFPGRFSGRQFSNSRSEMNVSTLELGDSALYLCASSLEGGAPGELFFGEGSRLTVL.

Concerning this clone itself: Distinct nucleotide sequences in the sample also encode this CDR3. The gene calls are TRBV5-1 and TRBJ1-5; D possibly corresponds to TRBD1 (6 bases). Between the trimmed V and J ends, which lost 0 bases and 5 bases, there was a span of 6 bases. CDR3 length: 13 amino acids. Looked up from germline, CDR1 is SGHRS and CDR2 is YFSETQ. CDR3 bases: TGCGCCAGCAGCTTGGCAGGGGATCAGCCCCAGCATTTT. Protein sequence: CASSLAGDQPQHF.

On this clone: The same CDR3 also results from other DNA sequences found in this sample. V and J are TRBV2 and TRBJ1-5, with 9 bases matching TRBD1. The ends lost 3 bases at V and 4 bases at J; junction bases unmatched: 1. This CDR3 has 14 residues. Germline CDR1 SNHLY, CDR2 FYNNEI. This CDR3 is CASSDDRGNQPQHF. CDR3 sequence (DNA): TGTGCCAGCAGTGATGACAGGGGGAATCAGCCCCAGCATTTT. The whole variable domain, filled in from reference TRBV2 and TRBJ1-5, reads EPEVTQTPSHQVTQMGQEVILRCVPISNHLYFYWYRQILGQKVEFLVSFYNNEISEKSEIFDDQFSVERPDGSNFTLKIRSTKLEDSAMYFCASSDDRGNQPQHFGDGTRLSIL.

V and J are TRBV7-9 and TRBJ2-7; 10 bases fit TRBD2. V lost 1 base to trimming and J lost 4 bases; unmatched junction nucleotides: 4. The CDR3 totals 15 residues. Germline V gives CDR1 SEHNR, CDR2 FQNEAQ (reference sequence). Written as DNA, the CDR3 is TGTGCCAGCAGCTTAGGGCCAGCGGGAGGGTACGAGCAGTACTTC. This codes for CASSLGPAGGYEQYF.

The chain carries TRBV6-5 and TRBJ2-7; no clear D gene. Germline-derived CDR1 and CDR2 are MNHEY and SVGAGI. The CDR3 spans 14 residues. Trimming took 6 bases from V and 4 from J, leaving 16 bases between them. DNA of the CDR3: TGTGCCAGCAGGCCACTAAGACCTTCGTACGAGCAGTACTTC. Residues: CASRPLRPSYEQYF.

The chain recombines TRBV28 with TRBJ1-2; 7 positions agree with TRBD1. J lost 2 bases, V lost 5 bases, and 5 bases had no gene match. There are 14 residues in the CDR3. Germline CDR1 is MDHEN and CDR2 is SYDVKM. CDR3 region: CASSARGQNYGYTF. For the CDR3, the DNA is TGTGCCAGCAGTGCGAGGGGACAGAACTATGGCTACACCTTC.

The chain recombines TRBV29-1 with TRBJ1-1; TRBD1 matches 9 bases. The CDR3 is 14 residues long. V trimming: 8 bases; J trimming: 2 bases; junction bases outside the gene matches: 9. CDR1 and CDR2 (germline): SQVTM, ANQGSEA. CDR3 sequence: CSFTGTGTNTEAFF. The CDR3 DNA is TGCAGCTTCACCGGGACAGGGACCAACACTGAAGCTTTCTTT.

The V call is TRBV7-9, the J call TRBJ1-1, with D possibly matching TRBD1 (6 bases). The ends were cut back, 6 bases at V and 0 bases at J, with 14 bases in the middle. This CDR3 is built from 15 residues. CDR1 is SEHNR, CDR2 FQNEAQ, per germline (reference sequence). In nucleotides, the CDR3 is TGTGCCAGCAGGCTTCAGGGGATGATGAACACTGAAGCTTTCTTT. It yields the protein CASRLQGMMNTEAFF. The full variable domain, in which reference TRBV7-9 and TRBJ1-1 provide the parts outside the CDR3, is DTGVSQNPRHKITKRGQNVTFRCDPISEHNRLYWYRQTLGQGPEFLTYFQNEAQLEKSRLLSDRFSAERPKGSFSTLEIQRTEQGDSAMYLCASRLQGMMNTEAFFGQGTRLTVV.

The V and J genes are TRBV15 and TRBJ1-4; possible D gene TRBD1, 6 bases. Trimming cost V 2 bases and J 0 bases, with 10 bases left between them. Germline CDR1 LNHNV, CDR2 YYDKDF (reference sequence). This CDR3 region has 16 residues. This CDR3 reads CATSRSKGATNEKLFF. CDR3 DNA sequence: TGTGCCACCAGCAGATCCAAGGGGGCAACTAATGAAAAACTGTTTTTT.

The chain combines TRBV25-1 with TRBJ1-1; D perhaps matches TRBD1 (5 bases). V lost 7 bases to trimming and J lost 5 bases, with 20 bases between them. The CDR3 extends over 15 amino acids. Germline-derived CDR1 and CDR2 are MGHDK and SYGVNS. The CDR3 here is CASNPNWGDGTEAFF. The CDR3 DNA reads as TGTGCCAGCAACCCGAATTGGGGGGACGGGACTGAAGCTTTCTTT.

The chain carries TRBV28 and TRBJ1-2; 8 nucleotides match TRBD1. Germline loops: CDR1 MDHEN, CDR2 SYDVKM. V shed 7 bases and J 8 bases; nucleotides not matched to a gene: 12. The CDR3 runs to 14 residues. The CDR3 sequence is CASNPAGGLFGYTF. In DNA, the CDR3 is TGTGCCAGCAACCCCGCAGGGGGCTTGTTCGGCTACACCTTC.

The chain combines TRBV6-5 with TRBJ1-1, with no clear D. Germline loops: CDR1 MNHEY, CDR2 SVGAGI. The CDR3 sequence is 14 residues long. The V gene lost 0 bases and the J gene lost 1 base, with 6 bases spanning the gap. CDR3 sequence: CASSYSRENTEAFF. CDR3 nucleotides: TGTGCCAGCAGTTACTCGAGGGAGAACACTGAAGCTTTCTTT.

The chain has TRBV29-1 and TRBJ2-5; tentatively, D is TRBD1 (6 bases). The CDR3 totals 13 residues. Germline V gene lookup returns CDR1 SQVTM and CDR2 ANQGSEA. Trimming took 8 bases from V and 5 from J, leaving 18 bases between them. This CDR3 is CSSEGTGRETQYF. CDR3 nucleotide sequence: TGCAGCTCCGAGGGAACAGGGCGGGAGACCCAGTACTTC. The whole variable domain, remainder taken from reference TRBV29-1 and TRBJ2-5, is SAVISQKPSRDICQRGTSLTIQCQVDSQVTMMFWYRQQPGQSLTLIATANQGSEATYESGFVIDKFPISRPNLTFSTLTVSNMSPEDSSIYLCSSEGTGRETQYFGPGTRLLVL.

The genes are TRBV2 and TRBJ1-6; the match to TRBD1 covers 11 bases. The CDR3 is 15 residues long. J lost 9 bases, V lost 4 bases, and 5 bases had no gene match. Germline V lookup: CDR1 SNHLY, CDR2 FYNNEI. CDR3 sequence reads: CASSAPGTGGSPLHF. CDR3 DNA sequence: TGTGCCAGCAGTGCCCCCGGGACAGGGGGTTCACCCCTCCACTTT.

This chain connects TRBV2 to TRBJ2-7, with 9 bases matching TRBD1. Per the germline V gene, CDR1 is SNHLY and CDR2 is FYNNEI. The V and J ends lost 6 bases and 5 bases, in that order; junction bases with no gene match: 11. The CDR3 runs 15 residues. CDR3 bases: TGTGCCAGCAGCTTAGGGGGGGACAGGGCCCACGAGCAGTACTTC. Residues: CASSLGGDRAHEQYF.

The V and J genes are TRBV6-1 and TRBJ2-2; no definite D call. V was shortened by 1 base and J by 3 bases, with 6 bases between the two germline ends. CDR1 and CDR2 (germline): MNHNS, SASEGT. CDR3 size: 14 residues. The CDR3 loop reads CASSEGRDTGELFF. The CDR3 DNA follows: TGTGCCAGCAGTGAAGGTCGGGACACCGGGGAGCTGTTTTTT.

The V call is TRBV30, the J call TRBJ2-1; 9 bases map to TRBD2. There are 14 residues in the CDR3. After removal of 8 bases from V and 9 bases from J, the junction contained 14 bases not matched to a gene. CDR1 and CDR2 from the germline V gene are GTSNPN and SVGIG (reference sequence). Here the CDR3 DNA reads TGTGCCGGGGACCGGGCGGGAGGGCTCGGTGAGCAGTTCTTC. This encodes CAGDRAGGLGEQFF.

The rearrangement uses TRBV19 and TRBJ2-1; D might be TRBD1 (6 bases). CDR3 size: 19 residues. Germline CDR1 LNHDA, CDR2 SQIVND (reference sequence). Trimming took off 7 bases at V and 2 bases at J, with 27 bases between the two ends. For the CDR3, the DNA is TGTGCCAGTACCCCATCCGAGGGGGTTTGGGGATCCCCCTACAATGAGCAGTTCTTC. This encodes CASTPSEGVWGSPYNEQFF.